This record looks at one TCR beta chain sequence and its context. The record originates from a study of blood T cell repertoires in COVID-19. Per germline, CDR1 KGHDR and CDR2 SFDVKD. J was trimmed by 5 bases and V by 11 bases; bases with no gene match: 8. The CDR3 sequence is 12 residues long. The table came from immunoSEQ multiplex PCR; TCRdb's copy has only in-frame clones and leaves some out. The data show 66,000 or so clones, over 75% seen once. The receptor's source is a human donor in a cohort sampled during active COVID-19. The sequencing input was peripheral blood. The chain couples TRBV24-1 to TRBJ2-7, with 7 bases aligning to TRBD2. CDR3 amino acids: CARTSARHEQYF. CDR3 nucleotide sequence: TGTGCCAGAACTAGCGCTCGCCACGAGCAGTACTTC.